The entry that follows covers one T cell receptor (beta chain) sequence. Authors' processing steps: Using reference gene primer amplification, nucleated cell counts were estimated. The protocol was immunoSEQ multiplex PCR, while the TCRdb copy is restricted to in-frame clones and leaves out a portion. V, J and clone size are those of that table, while D and trimming were read from the DNA. The sample has 64,000 or so clones; approximately 86% are singletons. This sample is part of a study of blood T cell repertoires in COVID-19. Study-level background: Researchers got acute and convalescent COVID-19 samples from the United States, Italy and Spain. The analysed material was cDNA or gDNA that came from T cells, B-cell-depleted T cells, or PBMCs.

V lost 0 bases and J lost 5; bases outside the gene matches: 5. Per germline, CDR1 MNHEY and CDR2 SVGAGI. This CDR3 has 16 amino acids. The V and J genes are TRBV6-5 and TRBJ2-2, with 8 bases matching TRBD1. Sequencing input: peripheral blood. The TCR was taken from a man aged 40-49 years with acute or convalescent COVID-19. The CDR3 nucleotides are TGTGCCAGCAGTTACTCGACAGGGGTAGCAACCGGGGAGCTGTTTTTT. It specifies CASSYSTGVATGELFF.